This T cell receptor beta chain was recovered during a study of radiotherapy plus CTLA-4 blockade in lung cancer. Whole-study context: Disease control was present in around a third of patients, and objective responses in roughly 17%.

Patients in the study, people with chemo-refractory metastatic non-small-cell lung cancer, received focal radiation plus ipilimumab CTLA-4 blockade. The V gene end was trimmed by 2 bases and the J gene end by 5 bases; junction bases not matched to a gene: 10. CDR3 length: 19 amino acids. Germline CDR1 and CDR2: WSHSY and SAAADI. Produced via immunoSEQ multiplex PCR; TCRdb's table is partial and in-frame only. The sample records approximately 89,000 clones, about 78% being singletons. The study, taken as a whole, reports: How blood T cell clones changed early, along with interferon-beta, reportedly forecast response best. TCR clones from tumors expanded in blood after radiotherapy plus ipilimumab.

Points on this clone: The antigen is not known.

The rearrangement uses TRBV10-2 and TRBJ2-2, with 14 bases aligning to TRBD2. The source material was peripheral blood, sampled from a patient treated with radiotherapy plus ipilimumab. The origin of this receptor is a human donor with non-small cell lung cancer who had a partial response to radiotherapy plus ipilimumab. Some clones in this sample may be carry-over from other donors' samples. DNA for the CDR3: TGCGCCAGCAGTGAGCCGGGACTAGCGGGAGTCGGAAGGACCGGGGAGCTGTTTTTT. This encodes CASSEPGLAGVGRTGELFF.